These 7 T cell receptor beta chains originate from one sample sequenced in a study of beta chain features in type 1 diabetes. Expressed TCRB transcripts were sequenced after all isolated RNA was converted to cDNA. Assay: immunoSEQ multiplex PCR; the TCRdb copy retains only in-frame clones and omits some. The repertoire holds around 400,000 clones, with roughly 16% as singletons. Sequenced: naive CD4+ T cells from blood. All receptors come from a woman between 18 and 30 years old in good health.

The chain employs TRBV4-1 and TRBJ2-7; D is uncertain. Germline V gene lookup returns CDR1 MGHRA and CDR2 YSYEKL. The CDR3 sequence is 16 residues long. Trimming took 1 base from V and 7 from J, leaving 20 bases between them. CDR3 residues: CASSQGRLARAKEQYF. CDR3 bases: TGCGCCAGCAGCCAAGGGCGGCTGGCGAGAGCTAAGGAGCAGTACTTC.

The CDR3 DNA reads as TGTGCCAGCAGCCCCCCCCGGGTCGGGGAAGAGACCCAGTACTTC. The encoded protein is CASSPPRVGEETQYF. The chain employs TRBV25-1 and TRBJ2-5; D may be TRBD2 (5 bases). The CDR3 consists of 15 residues. Per germline, CDR1 MGHDK and CDR2 SYGVNS. V gave up 6 bases and J gave up 3 bases, with 17 bases separating them.

This rearrangement joins TRBV5-1 to TRBJ2-1; 7 nucleotides match TRBD2. The length of the CDR3 is 15 residues. V was pared by 6 bases and J by 2 bases, with 8 bases of the junction left unmatched. Germline loops: CDR1 SGHRS, CDR2 YFSETQ. The CDR3 loop reads CASTIAGSPYNEQFF. The CDR3 region has the DNA TGCGCCAGCACCATAGCGGGTTCCCCCTACAATGAGCAGTTCTTC.

Only a few counts were recorded for this clone. The V gene is TRBV6-5, the J gene TRBJ1-2; 8 bases line up with TRBD1. V was pared by 0 bases and J by 4 bases, with 1 base of the junction left unmatched. Germline V gene data show CDR1 as MNHEY and CDR2 as SVGAGI. The CDR3 covers 14 residues. The CDR3 DNA sequence: TGTGCCAGCAGTTACTCGGACAGGGCCTATGGCTACACCTTC. Protein: CASSYSDRAYGYTF.

The rearrangement joins TRBV28 to TRBJ1-1; TRBD1 aligns across 11 bases. The CDR3 has 15 amino acids. V was clipped by 1 base and J by 5 bases; unmatched bases: 3. In germline, CDR1 is MDHEN, CDR2 SYDVKM. DNA for the CDR3: TGTGCCAGCAGTTTATTCGGGACAGGGGGGACTGAAGCTTTCTTT. Translated, it gives CASSLFGTGGTEAFF.

V usage is TRBV30 and J usage is TRBJ1-2; the D is unclear. V was cut by 0 bases and J by 5 bases, with 13 bases left in between. The CDR3 covers 14 residues. Germline-derived CDR1 and CDR2 are GTSNPN and SVGIG (reference sequence). The CDR3 reads CAWSVGRPRYGYTF. CDR3 DNA: TGTGCCTGGAGTGTTGGCAGGCCGAGATATGGCTACACCTTC.

This clone was detected a few times. The chain carries TRBV30 and TRBJ2-6, with 7 positions matching TRBD1. CDR1 is GTSNPN, CDR2 SVGIG, per germline (reference sequence). The CDR3 has 18 amino acids. The V segment lost 0 bases and the J segment 2 bases; nucleotides outside the gene matches: 10. CDR3 loop: CAWSVRYRGVTGANVLTF. The CDR3 DNA is TGTGCCTGGAGTGTACGGTACAGGGGAGTTACTGGGGCCAACGTCCTGACTTTC.